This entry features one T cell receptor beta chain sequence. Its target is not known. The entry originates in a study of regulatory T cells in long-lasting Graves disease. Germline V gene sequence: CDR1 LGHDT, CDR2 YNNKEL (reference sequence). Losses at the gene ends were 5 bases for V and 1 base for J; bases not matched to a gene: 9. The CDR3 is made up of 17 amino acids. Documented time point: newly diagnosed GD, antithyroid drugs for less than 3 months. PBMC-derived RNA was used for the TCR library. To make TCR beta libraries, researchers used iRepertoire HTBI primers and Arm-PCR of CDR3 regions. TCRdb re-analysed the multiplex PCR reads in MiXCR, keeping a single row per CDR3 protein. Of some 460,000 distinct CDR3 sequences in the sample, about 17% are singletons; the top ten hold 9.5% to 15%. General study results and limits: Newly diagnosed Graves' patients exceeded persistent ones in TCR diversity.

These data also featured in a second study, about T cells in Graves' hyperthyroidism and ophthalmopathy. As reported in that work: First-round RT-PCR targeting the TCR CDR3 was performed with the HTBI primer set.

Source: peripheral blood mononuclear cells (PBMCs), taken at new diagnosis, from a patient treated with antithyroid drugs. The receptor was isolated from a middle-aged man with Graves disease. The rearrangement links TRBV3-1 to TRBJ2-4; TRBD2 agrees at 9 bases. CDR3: CASSGLATNRAKNIQYF. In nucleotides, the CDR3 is TGTGCCAGCAGCGGACTAGCGACAAATCGGGCCAAAAACATTCAGTACTTC.